This T cell receptor (beta chain) was identified in a study of shared clonotypes between healthy human individuals. Study background: With ages of 18 to 49, the donors were a couple of women and three men. Study-wide points: Sampling covered nothing but blood. Tissue TCR repertoires likely differ from those found in blood.

Germline loops: CDR1 MNHNS, CDR2 SASEGT. J lost 4 bases, V lost 3 bases, and 8 bases had no gene match. This CDR3 has 15 amino acids. This clone was seen just once. Its cognate antigen is unknown. Each PCR replicate run on unsorted PBMC took in 300 to 350 ng DNA, 30,000 or so T cell genomes. Clones were sequenced by immunoSEQ multiplex PCR, and TCRdb holds only the in-frame ones, with some missing. The sample records 450,000 to 500,000 clones, roughly 85% being singletons. Sequencing input: PBMCs. The clonotype was recovered from a woman aged 40 to 50 in good health. Some clones in this sample may be carry-over from other donors' samples. The chain recombines TRBV6-1 with TRBJ2-7, with 8 bases that match TRBD1. This CDR3 reads CASSEGAGGLYEQYF. CDR3 nucleotides: TGTGCCAGCAGTGAGGGTGCAGGGGGCCTATACGAGCAGTACTTC.